Included here is one T cell receptor (beta chain) sequence, with context. The data were taken from a study of blood T cell repertoires in COVID-19. Original processing methods: Using reference gene primer amplification, nucleated cell counts were estimated. TCRdb keeps only in-frame clones here, not all; method: immunoSEQ multiplex PCR. D and trimming come from the DNA, and the V and J calls and clone size come from that table. Of some 96,000 clones in the sample, roughly 85% were seen once. The clonotype originates from a man aged 65 to 79 with active or convalescent COVID-19. Sequenced material: peripheral blood.

The CDR3 here is CATSSRDRTVNEQFF. The CDR3 DNA follows: TGTGCCACCAGCAGTCGGGACAGGACGGTCAATGAGCAGTTCTTC. The V gene is TRBV15, the J gene TRBJ2-1; 8 positions match TRBD1. V was pared by 3 bases and J by 6 bases, with 7 bases of the junction left unmatched. The CDR3 spans 15 residues. Germline assignment: CDR1 LNHNV and CDR2 YYDKDF (reference sequence).